This T cell receptor (beta chain) was obtained from a study of cytomegalovirus exposure and HLA in healthy donors. Study-wide context: Genotyping showed roughly 86% of roughly 400 donors falling in the Caucasian-associated ancestry cluster. Study-wide findings and caveats: Fewer N-insertions than the roughly 600-donor mean were reportedly shown by an Asian-associated ancestry cluster in a later analysis. A later analysis appeared to link common viral pathogens to several of the most significant clusters. An analysis done earlier found most TCR beta V segments productive about 87% or about 30% of the time.

Turning to this clone: Its antigen remains unidentified. Sequence at one end of the junction differs from germline and may be a read error.

Primers included in the PCR were 60 Vbeta and 13 Jbeta primers. Assay used: immunoSEQ multiplex PCR; TCRdb lists only in-frame clones, some missing. The sample consists of over 150,000 clones, over 70% of them appearing once. Germline values: CDR1 SSHAT, CDR2 FNYEAQ (reference sequence). CDR3 length equals 12 residues. This receptor was obtained from a man aged 25 to 45 in good health and CMV-seronegative. Sample: PBMCs. The gene calls are TRBV7-7 and TRBJ2-2; D unresolved. The CDR3 loop is CASSLNHGELFF. The CDR3 nucleotides read TGTGCTAGCAGCTTAAATCACGGGGAGCTGTTTTTT. Based on the CDR3 plus reference TRBV7-7 and TRBJ2-2, the full variable domain is GAGVSQSPRYKVTKRGQDVTLRCDPISSHATLYWYQQALGQGPEFLTYFNYEAQPDKSGLPSDRFSAERPEGSISTLTIQRTEQRDSAMYRCASSLNHGELFFGEGSRLTVL.